This TCR beta chain was captured by sequencing in a study of OX40 agonist ivuxolimab in advanced cancers. The CDR3 sequence is 15 residues long. Trimming removed 4 bases from V and 3 bases from J; junction bases left unmatched: 10. Germline CDR1 SGHNT, CDR2 YYREEE (reference sequence). Measured with immunoSEQ multiplex PCR; TCRdb has only the in-frame clones, and not every one. The table records fewer than 80,000 clones, just over 85% of them present only once. The chain combines TRBV5-4 with TRBJ2-7, with TRBD1 matching over 7 bases. This specimen was CD4+ or CD8+ T cells sorted from blood, taken in a trial of the OX40 agonist ivuxolimab. This TCR was recovered from an adult with an advanced solid tumor such as melanoma, head and neck, liver or kidney cancer. CDR3 nucleotide sequence: TGTGCCAGCAGCGGCCCGGGACAGTTCCTCTACGAGCAGTACTTC. Its protein product is CASSGPGQFLYEQYF.